These 21 T cell receptor beta chains came from one sample sequenced in a study of CD8 T cells in Susac syndrome. With random hexamers, reverse transcription was performed on roughly 0.45 to 1 ug of RNA. TCRdb processed the immunoSEQ multiplex PCR reads anew with MiXCR; each CDR3 protein has one entry. The sample yields some 240,000 distinct CDR3 sequences, 90% to 97% seen once. Sequencing was carried out using CD4+ T cells from PBMCs. Receptors were obtained from a human donor with Susac syndrome.

The chain carries TRBV10-2 and TRBJ2-1; 8 bases agree with TRBD2. Germline V gives CDR1 WSHSY, CDR2 SAAADI. The V gene end was trimmed by 7 bases and the J gene end by 7 bases; junction bases not matched to a gene: 3. The CDR3 is made up of 12 amino acids. The CDR3 DNA sequence: TGCGCCAGCATCGGCGGGAGGAATGAGCAGTTCTTC. Translation gives CASIGGRNEQFF.

The V call is TRBV7-9, the J call TRBJ2-1, with D perhaps matching TRBD2 (5 bases). This CDR3 contains 14 residues. CDR1 is SEHNR, CDR2 FQNEAQ, per germline (reference sequence). Trimming stripped 4 bases from V and 2 bases from J, with 9 bases between. CDR3 nucleotides: TGTGCCAGCAGCTCTAGCCCCGCCTACAATGAGCAGTTCTTC. It translates to CASSSSPAYNEQFF.

As DNA, the CDR3 is TGCAGCGTTGTTAAGACTGGAAACACCATATATTTT. It translates to CSVVKTGNTIYF. The chain has TRBV29-1 and TRBJ1-3; D remains ambiguous. The CDR3 has 12 amino acids. V dropped 4 bases and J dropped 2 bases, with 6 bases sitting between them. The germline gives CDR1 SQVTM, CDR2 ANQGSEA. The full variable domain, completed using reference TRBV29-1 and TRBJ1-3, is SAVISQKPSRDICQRGTSLTIQCQVDSQVTMMFWYRQQPGQSLTLIATANQGSEATYESGFVIDKFPISRPNLTFSTLTVSNMSPEDSSIYLCSVVKTGNTIYFGEGSWLTVV.

The chain is built from TRBV15 and TRBJ2-1, with D tentatively TRBD1 or TRBD2 (5 bases each). CDR1 is LNHNV, CDR2 YYDKDF, per germline (reference sequence). The CDR3 has 18 amino acids. Between the trimmed V and J ends, which lost 1 base and 2 bases, there was a span of 18 bases. The CDR3 reads CATSRARPGLWTYNEQFF. CDR3 in DNA: TGTGCCACCAGCAGAGCTCGCCCGGGGCTCTGGACCTACAATGAGCAGTTCTTC.

This chain links TRBV19 with TRBJ1-2; TRBD1 is a possible D gene (5 bases). CDR1 and CDR2 from the germline V gene are LNHDA and SQIVND (reference sequence). The CDR3 covers 14 residues. V shed 2 bases and J shed 2 bases, with 9 bases lying between them. The CDR3 sequence is CASSIPGLNYGYTF. The CDR3 DNA reads TGTGCCAGTAGTATACCGGGACTCAACTATGGCTACACCTTC.

J is TRBJ1-4 and V is TRBV28; a possible D gene is TRBD1 (6 bases). The CDR3 length is 15 residues. The germline V gene encodes CDR1 MDHEN and CDR2 SYDVKM. V lost 6 bases and J lost 0, with 11 bases in between. CDR3 region: CASRRDMTTNEKLFF. As DNA, the CDR3 is TGTGCCAGCAGAAGGGACATGACAACTAATGAAAAACTGTTTTTT.

This chain uses TRBV25-1 with TRBJ1-5, with a weak D call TRBD1 (5 bases). Trimming shortened V by 3 bases and J by 4 bases, and 10 bases separated the two germline ends. Per germline, CDR1 MGHDK and CDR2 SYGVNS. The CDR3 is 14 amino acids. The CDR3 DNA follows: TGTGCCAGCAGTGATTTCGGGGGGAATCAGCCCCAGCATTTT. Amino acid sequence: CASSDFGGNQPQHF.

V gene TRBV20-1 combines with J gene TRBJ2-1; D is ambiguous. This CDR3 spans 13 amino acids. The V end lost 2 bases, the J end lost 14 bases, and 19 bases lay between the germline ends. Germline lookup yields CDR1 DFQATT and CDR2 SNEGSKA (reference sequence). The CDR3 spells CSARSSSMVSEFF. The CDR3 coding sequence is TGCAGTGCTAGATCTAGTTCGATGGTATCGGAGTTCTTC.

V and J are TRBV5-4 and TRBJ2-6; no clear D. Trimming took off 0 bases at V and 2 bases at J, with 6 bases between the two ends. Germline CDR1 is SGHNT and CDR2 is YYREEE (reference sequence). This CDR3 contains 15 residues. Here the CDR3 reads CASSLENPGANVLTF. CDR3 DNA: TGTGCCAGCAGCTTGGAGAACCCTGGGGCCAACGTCCTGACTTTC.

This chain joins TRBV9 and TRBJ2-1, with 8 bases aligning to TRBD2. The germline V gene has CDR1 SGDLS and CDR2 YYNGEE. CDR3 size: 16 residues. V lost 4 bases and J lost 2; bases outside the gene matches: 8. CDR3 residues: CASSPRGGDPYNEQFF. The CDR3 DNA follows: TGTGCCAGCAGCCCACGGGGGGGGGATCCCTACAATGAGCAGTTCTTC.

The chain employs TRBV29-1 and TRBJ2-2; D perhaps matches TRBD2 (6 bases). The CDR3 runs to 13 residues. The germline CDR1 and CDR2 sequences are SQVTM and ANQGSEA. Trimming pared 4 bases from V and 4 bases from J, leaving 10 bases between. The CDR3 sequence is CSVGGEGTGELFF. The CDR3 DNA is TGCAGCGTTGGGGGGGAAGGCACCGGGGAGCTGTTTTTT.

About this clonotype: One end of the junction varies from germline; a read error may be responsible. This chain links TRBV20-1 with TRBJ1-5; tentatively, D is TRBD1 (6 bases). Per the germline V gene, CDR1 is DFQATT and CDR2 is SNEGSKA (reference sequence). CDR3 length: 13 amino acids. CDR3 bases: TGCAGTGCCACACAGGGACCCAATCAACCCCAGCATTTT. Translating it yields CSATQGPNQPQHF.

The rearrangement joins TRBV28 to TRBJ2-3; D may correspond to TRBD1 or TRBD2 (5 bases each). Germline lookup yields CDR1 MDHEN and CDR2 SYDVKM. V lost 6 bases and J lost 5, with 9 bases in between. The CDR3 is 12 residues long. CDR3 coding DNA: TGTGCCAGCAGGAGTGGGGGAGATACGCAGTATTTT. Translating it yields CASRSGGDTQYF.

The V and J genes are TRBV6-5 and TRBJ1-3; D gene unclear. The CDR3 extends over 15 amino acids. Germline-derived CDR1 and CDR2 are MNHEY and SVGAGI. Trimming took 3 bases from V and 0 from J, leaving 9 bases between them. DNA for the CDR3: TGTGCCAGCAGTTATGGCCCCGGCTCTGGAAACACCATATATTTT. Its translation is CASSYGPGSGNTIYF.

This clonotype was seen a single time. The chain employs TRBV20-1 and TRBJ2-7, with TRBD1 matching 8 bases. Losses at the gene ends were 3 bases for V and 0 bases for J; bases not matched to a gene: 7. CDR3 length: 15 residues. CDR1 DFQATT and CDR2 SNEGSKA come from the germline V gene (reference sequence). CDR3 bases: TGCAGTGCTAGCCTGCGCAGGGGGCTCTCCTACGAGCAGTACTTC. It codes for CSASLRRGLSYEQYF.

The V call is TRBV12-3 or TRBV12-4, the J call TRBJ2-7, with TRBD2 as a possible D gene (5 bases). Trimming took off 6 bases at V and 5 bases at J, with 14 bases between the two ends. The CDR3 runs 13 residues. The CDR3 spells CASRREGPNEQYF. The CDR3 DNA follows: TGTGCCAGCAGACGTGAGGGTCCGAACGAGCAGTACTTC.

The genes are TRBV5-1 and TRBJ1-2, with 7 bases identical to TRBD1. The CDR3 totals 16 residues. CDR1 is SGHRS, CDR2 YFSETQ, per germline. Trimming at V came to 0 bases and at J to 4 bases, leaving 9 bases not matched to a gene. CDR3 nucleotides: TGCGCCAGCAGCTTGGCCCAGGACAGGAAGATCTATGGCTACACCTTC. Amino acids: CASSLAQDRKIYGYTF. The full variable domain, its missing parts supplied by reference TRBV5-1 and TRBJ1-2, is KAGVTQTPRYLIKTRGQQVTLSCSPISGHRSVSWYQQTPGQGLQFLFEYFSETQRNKGNFPGRFSGRQFSNSRSEMNVSTLELGDSALYLCASSLAQDRKIYGYTFGSGTRLTVV.

The V gene is TRBV25-1, the J gene TRBJ2-7; TRBD2 aligns across 7 bases. This CDR3 has 11 residues. The germline V gene has CDR1 MGHDK and CDR2 SYGVNS. Trimming at V came to 5 bases and at J to 9 bases, leaving 4 bases not matched to a gene. The CDR3 coding sequence is TGTGCCAGCAGTAACGGACTAGTGCAGTACTTC. Amino acid sequence: CASSNGLVQYF.

This clonotype occurred once. The J gene is TRBJ2-7, the V gene TRBV29-1, with 7 bases identical to TRBD2. Trimming removed 4 bases from V and 4 bases from J; junction bases left unmatched: 4. The CDR3 is 12 residues long. The germline gives CDR1 SQVTM, CDR2 ANQGSEA. This CDR3 is CSVGEGFYEQYF. The CDR3 DNA is TGCAGCGTTGGGGAGGGTTTTTACGAGCAGTACTTC.

The chain is built from TRBV20-1 and TRBJ1-1, with D possibly matching TRBD1 (6 bases). V shed 4 bases and J shed 0 bases, with 15 bases lying between them. This CDR3 has 15 residues. The germline V gene encodes CDR1 DFQATT and CDR2 SNEGSKA (reference sequence). CDR3: CSANDRLSMNTEAFF. In DNA form, the CDR3 reads TGCAGTGCTAATGACAGGTTAAGCATGAACACTGAAGCTTTCTTT.

The V call is TRBV2, the J call TRBJ2-3; the D call may be TRBD1 or TRBD2 (5 bases each). V was trimmed by 9 bases and J by 5 bases, leaving 9 bases between them. The germline V gene has CDR1 SNHLY and CDR2 FYNNEI. CDR3 size: 11 residues. The CDR3 sequence: CARGVEDTQYF. The CDR3 nucleotides read TGTGCCAGGGGGGTTGAAGATACGCAGTATTTT.